One and the same sample provided the 19 T cell receptor beta chains below, sequenced in a study of blood T cell repertoires in COVID-19. TCRdb's table, derived via immunoSEQ multiplex PCR, lists solely in-frame clones and lacks some. The sample lists under 300,000 clones, 88% occurring once. Sequencing was carried out using PBMCs or T cells enriched from blood (not recorded which). The receptors come from a woman between 50 and 59 years old who had recovered from COVID-19.

The V gene is TRBV4-3, the J gene TRBJ1-6; D is uncertain. Deletions cut 0 bases from V and 9 bases from J, with 3 bases between. This CDR3 has 12 residues. Germline V gene sequence: CDR1 LGHNA, CDR2 YSLEER. The CDR3 region has the DNA TGCGCCAGCAGCCAAGACGGTTCACCCCTCCACTTT. Translating it yields CASSQDGSPLHF.

J is TRBJ2-2 and V is TRBV28; D is undetermined. Germline-derived CDR1 and CDR2 are MDHEN and SYDVKM. This CDR3 is 15 amino acids long. V lost 3 bases to trimming and J lost 0 bases, with 8 bases between them. The CDR3 region has the DNA TGTGCCAGCAGTTTCTACCCCTCGAACACCGGGGAGCTGTTTTTT. Amino acid sequence: CASSFYPSNTGELFF.

This chain connects TRBV7-9 to TRBJ1-6, with D possibly being TRBD1 (6 bases). The ends were cut back, 0 bases at V and 7 bases at J, with 13 bases in the middle. Germline V gene lookup returns CDR1 SEHNR and CDR2 FQNEAQ (reference sequence). CDR3 size: 16 residues. DNA for the CDR3: TGTGCCAGCAGCTTAGCGGGGGGGCGCCGAAATTCACCCCTCCACTTT. It codes for CASSLAGGRRNSPLHF.

This sequence joins TRBV6-8 and TRBJ2-7, with TRBD2 matching over 9 bases. Trimming took 2 bases from V and 3 from J; bases not matched to a gene: 5. The germline V gene has CDR1 MNHGY and CDR2 SAAAGT. The CDR3 is 15 amino acids. The CDR3 DNA sequence: TGTGCCAGCAGTTACCGGGGACTAGCCTTCTACGAGCAGTACTTC. It specifies CASSYRGLAFYEQYF.

The CDR3 DNA reads as TGCGCCAGCAGCCAAGATTCCGGTGCGAGCACTGAAGCTTTCTTT. It codes for CASSQDSGASTEAFF. The chain employs TRBV4-3 and TRBJ1-1; D is unclear. CDR1 is LGHNA, CDR2 YSLEER, per germline. The length of the CDR3 is 15 residues. V gave up 0 bases and J gave up 4 bases, with 12 bases separating them.

The chain employs TRBV2 and TRBJ2-2; a weak D match, TRBD2 (6 bases). The germline CDR1 and CDR2 sequences are SNHLY and FYNNEI. V was trimmed by 8 bases and J by 6 bases, leaving 16 bases between them. This CDR3 contains 14 residues. The CDR3 loop is CASQKDSGAGELFF. CDR3 DNA: TGTGCCAGCCAGAAAGATTCGGGGGCCGGGGAGCTGTTTTTT.

The chain combines TRBV9 with TRBJ1-1; no definite D call. This CDR3 has 14 residues. V was shortened by 2 bases and J by 1 base, with 9 bases between the two germline ends. Germline V gene data show CDR1 as SGDLS and CDR2 as YYNGEE. The CDR3 nucleotides read TGTGCCAGCAGCGTTGGTCCAGGGAACACTGAAGCTTTCTTT. Translated, it gives CASSVGPGNTEAFF.

V usage is TRBV7-8 and J usage is TRBJ2-5; maybe TRBD1 (5 bases). The length of the CDR3 is 12 residues. V lost 5 bases and J lost 4, with 8 bases in between. Germline CDR1 is SGHVS and CDR2 is FQNEAQ. CDR3 amino acids: CASSRDRETQYF. DNA of the CDR3: TGTGCCAGCAGCCGCGACAGAGAGACCCAGTACTTC.

V gene TRBV18 combines with J gene TRBJ2-7; 10 bases are shared with TRBD2. The germline gives CDR1 KGHSH, CDR2 LQKENI. V gave up 2 bases and J gave up 2 bases; unmatched junction bases: 6. This CDR3 contains 16 residues. The CDR3 sequence is CASSPTQREGAYEQYF. In DNA form, the CDR3 reads TGTGCCAGCTCACCAACGCAGCGGGAGGGAGCCTACGAGCAGTACTTC.

The chain combines TRBV4-2 with TRBJ2-3, with 8 bases that match TRBD2. In germline, CDR1 is LGHNA, CDR2 YNFKEQ. The CDR3 length is 17 residues. J lost 6 bases, V lost 4 bases, and 15 bases had no gene match. CDR3 sequence reads: CASSRQTAGVSYDTQYF. For the CDR3, the DNA is TGTGCCAGCAGCCGCCAGACAGCGGGAGTGAGTTACGATACGCAGTATTTT.

This clone appeared once. The V call is TRBV7-2, the J call TRBJ2-1; weak D call: TRBD1 (5 bases). This CDR3 region has 15 residues. Looked up from germline, CDR1 is SGHTA and CDR2 is FQGNSA. Between the trimmed V and J ends, which lost 7 bases and 1 base, there was a span of 14 bases. Here the CDR3 DNA reads TGTGCCAGCACCCCCGATAGGGGATCCTACAATGAGCAGTTCTTC. Translating it yields CASTPDRGSYNEQFF.

This clone was found once. V usage is TRBV29-1 and J usage is TRBJ2-3; 16 bases align to TRBD2. The CDR3 runs to 20 residues. The V gene's germline CDR1 is SQVTM and CDR2 ANQGSEA. V shed 8 bases, J shed 0 bases, and the junction held 17 bases outside the gene matches. The CDR3 DNA follows: TGCAGCACCAACAGGGGTTTGGGACTAGCGGGAGGGCATAGCACAGATACGCAGTATTTT. Translation gives CSTNRGLGLAGGHSTDTQYF.

V is TRBV9 and J is TRBJ2-5, with 11 bases that match TRBD2. V trimming: 0 bases; J trimming: 5 bases; junction bases outside the gene matches: 3. The germline V gene encodes CDR1 SGDLS and CDR2 YYNGEE. The CDR3 spans 15 residues. DNA of the CDR3: TGTGCCAGCAGCGTAGCACTAGCGGGAGTCGAGACCCAGTACTTC. It codes for CASSVALAGVETQYF.

In nucleotides, the CDR3 is TGCGCCAGCAGCCCTGACCCTGCTGGGGCCAACACCAAAAACTATGGCTACACCTTC. This gives the protein CASSPDPAGANTKNYGYTF. The rearrangement links TRBV4-3 to TRBJ1-2; perhaps TRBD1 as D (5 bases). Deletions cut 4 bases from V and 2 bases from J, with 26 bases between. Germline loops: CDR1 LGHNA, CDR2 YSLEER. The CDR3 is 19 residues long.

The chain is built from TRBV30 and TRBJ1-2, with D possibly TRBD1 on 5 matching bases. This CDR3 is built from 13 residues. The V and J ends lost 0 bases and 5 bases respectively, with 10 bases between them. Germline CDR1 and CDR2: GTSNPN and SVGIG (reference sequence). The CDR3 protein is CAWSVQDGYGYTF. As DNA, the CDR3 is TGTGCCTGGAGTGTACAGGACGGGTATGGCTACACCTTC.

V usage is TRBV28 and J usage is TRBJ1-5; D gene ambiguous. The CDR3 runs 16 residues. Germline V lookup: CDR1 MDHEN, CDR2 SYDVKM. V lost 6 bases to trimming and J lost 0 bases, with 15 bases between them. Written as DNA, the CDR3 is TGTGCCAGCAGGGGGATGGGGAGGACTAGCAATCAGCCCCAGCATTTT. Translating it yields CASRGMGRTSNQPQHF.

The rearrangement links TRBV7-9 to TRBJ1-5; D unclear. Trimming removed 5 bases from V and 7 bases from J, with 12 bases in between. Germline V gene lookup returns CDR1 SEHNR and CDR2 FQNEAQ (reference sequence). CDR3 length: 13 residues. CDR3 sequence (DNA): TGTGCCAGCAGCCTGATGAACAACCAGCCCCAGCATTTT. Encoded protein: CASSLMNNQPQHF. Full variable domain (missing parts from reference TRBV7-9 and TRBJ1-5): DTGVSQNPRHKITKRGQNVTFRCDPISEHNRLYWYRQTLGQGPEFLTYFQNEAQLEKSRLLSDRFSAERPKGSFSTLEIQRTEQGDSAMYLCASSLMNNQPQHFGDGTRLSIL.

The chain carries TRBV7-9 and TRBJ1-1; no clear D gene. Germline CDR1 SEHNR, CDR2 FQNEAQ (reference sequence). V lost 4 bases, J lost 0 bases, and 18 bases lay in between. This CDR3 has 17 amino acids. The CDR3 here is CASSSRGQSVMNTEAFF. In nucleotides, the CDR3 is TGTGCCAGCAGCTCCCGAGGGCAATCAGTAATGAACACTGAAGCTTTCTTT.

This chain connects TRBV5-4 to TRBJ2-1; 9 bases are shared with TRBD1. V shed 4 bases and J 5 bases; nucleotides not matched to a gene: 7. CDR1 SGHNT and CDR2 YYREEE come from the germline V gene (reference sequence). The CDR3 is 15 amino acids. The CDR3: CASSPDRGRDNEQFF. The CDR3 DNA reads TGTGCCAGCAGCCCGGACAGGGGTAGGGACAATGAGCAGTTCTTC.